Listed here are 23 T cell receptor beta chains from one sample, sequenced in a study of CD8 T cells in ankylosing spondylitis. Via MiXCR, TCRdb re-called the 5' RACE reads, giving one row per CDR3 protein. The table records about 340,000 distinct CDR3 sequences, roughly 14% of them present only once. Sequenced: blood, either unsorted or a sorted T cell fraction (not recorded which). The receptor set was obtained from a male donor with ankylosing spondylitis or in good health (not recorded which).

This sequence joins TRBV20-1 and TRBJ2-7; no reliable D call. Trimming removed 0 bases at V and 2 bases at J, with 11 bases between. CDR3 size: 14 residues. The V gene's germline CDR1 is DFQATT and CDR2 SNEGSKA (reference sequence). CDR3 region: CSAREAGTPYEQYF. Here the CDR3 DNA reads TGCAGTGCTAGAGAGGCAGGCACCCCCTACGAGCAGTACTTC.

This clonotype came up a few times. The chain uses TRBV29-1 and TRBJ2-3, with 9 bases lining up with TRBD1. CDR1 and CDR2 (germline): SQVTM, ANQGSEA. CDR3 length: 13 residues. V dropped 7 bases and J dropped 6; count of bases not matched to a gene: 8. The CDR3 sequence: CSGLTGGLDTQYF. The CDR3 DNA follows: TGCAGCGGTCTGACAGGGGGTTTGGATACGCAGTATTTT.

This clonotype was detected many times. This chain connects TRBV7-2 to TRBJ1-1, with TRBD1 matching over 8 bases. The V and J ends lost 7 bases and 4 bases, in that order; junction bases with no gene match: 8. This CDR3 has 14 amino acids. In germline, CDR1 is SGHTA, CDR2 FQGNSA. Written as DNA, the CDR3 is TGTGCCAGCATCAAGGACAGGGCCTCCACTGAAGCTTTCTTT. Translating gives CASIKDRASTEAFF.

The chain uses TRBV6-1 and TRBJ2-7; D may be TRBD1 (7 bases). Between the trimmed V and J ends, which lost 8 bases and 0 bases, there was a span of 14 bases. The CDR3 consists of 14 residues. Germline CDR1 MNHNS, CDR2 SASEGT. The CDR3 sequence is CASRPGGSSYEQYF. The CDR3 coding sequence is TGTGCCAGCCGCCCAGGGGGGAGCTCCTACGAGCAGTACTTC.

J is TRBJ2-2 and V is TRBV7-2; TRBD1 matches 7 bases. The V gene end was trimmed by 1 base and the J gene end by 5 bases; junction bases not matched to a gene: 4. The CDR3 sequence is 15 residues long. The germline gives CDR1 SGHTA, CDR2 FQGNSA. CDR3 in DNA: TGTGCCAGCAGCTTAGACAGGGGAATAACCGGGGAGCTGTTTTTT. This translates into CASSLDRGITGELFF.

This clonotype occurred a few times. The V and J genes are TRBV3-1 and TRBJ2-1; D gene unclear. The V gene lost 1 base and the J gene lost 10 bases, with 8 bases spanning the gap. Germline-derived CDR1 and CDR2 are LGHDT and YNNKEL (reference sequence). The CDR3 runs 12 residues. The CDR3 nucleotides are TGTGCCAGCAGCCAAGGCGTGTGGGAGCAGTTCTTC. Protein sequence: CASSQGVWEQFF.

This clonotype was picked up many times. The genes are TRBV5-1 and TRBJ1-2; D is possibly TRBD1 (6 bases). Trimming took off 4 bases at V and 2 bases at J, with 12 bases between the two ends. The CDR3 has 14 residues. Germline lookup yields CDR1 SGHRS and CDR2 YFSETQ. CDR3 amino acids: CASSGTGLNYGYTF. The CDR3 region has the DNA TGCGCCAGCAGCGGCACAGGGCTGAACTATGGCTACACCTTC.

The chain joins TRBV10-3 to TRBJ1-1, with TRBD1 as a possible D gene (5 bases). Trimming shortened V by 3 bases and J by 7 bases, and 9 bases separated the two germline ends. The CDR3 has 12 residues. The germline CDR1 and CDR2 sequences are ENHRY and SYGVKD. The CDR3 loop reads CAISDGGDEAFF. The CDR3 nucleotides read TGTGCCATCAGTGACGGAGGGGATGAAGCTTTCTTT.

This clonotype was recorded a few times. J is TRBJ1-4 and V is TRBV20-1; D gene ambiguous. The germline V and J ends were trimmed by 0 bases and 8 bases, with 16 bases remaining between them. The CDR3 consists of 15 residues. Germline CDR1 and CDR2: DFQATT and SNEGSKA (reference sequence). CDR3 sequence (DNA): TGCAGTGCTAGAGATCGAGGAGGAAGCGAGGAAAAACTGTTTTTT. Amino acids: CSARDRGGSEEKLFF.

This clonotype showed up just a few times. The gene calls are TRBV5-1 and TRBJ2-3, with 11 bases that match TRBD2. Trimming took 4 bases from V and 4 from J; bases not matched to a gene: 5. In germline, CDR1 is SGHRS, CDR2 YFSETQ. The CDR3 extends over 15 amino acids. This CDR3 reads CASSPTSGVADTQYF. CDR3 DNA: TGCGCCAGCAGCCCGACTAGCGGGGTAGCAGATACGCAGTATTTT.

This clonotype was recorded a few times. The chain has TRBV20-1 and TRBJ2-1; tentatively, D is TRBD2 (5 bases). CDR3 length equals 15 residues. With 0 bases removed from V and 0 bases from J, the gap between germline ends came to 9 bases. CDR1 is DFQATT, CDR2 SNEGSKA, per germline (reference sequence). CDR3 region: CSARDRGYSYNEQFF. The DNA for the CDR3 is TGCAGTGCTAGAGATAGAGGGTACTCCTACAATGAGCAGTTCTTC.

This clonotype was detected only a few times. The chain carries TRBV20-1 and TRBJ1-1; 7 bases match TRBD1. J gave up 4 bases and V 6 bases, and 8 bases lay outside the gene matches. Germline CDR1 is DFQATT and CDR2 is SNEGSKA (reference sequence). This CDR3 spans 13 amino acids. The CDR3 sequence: CSAPGGEGTEAFF. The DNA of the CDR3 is TGCAGTGCCCCAGGGGGAGAGGGCACTGAAGCTTTCTTT.

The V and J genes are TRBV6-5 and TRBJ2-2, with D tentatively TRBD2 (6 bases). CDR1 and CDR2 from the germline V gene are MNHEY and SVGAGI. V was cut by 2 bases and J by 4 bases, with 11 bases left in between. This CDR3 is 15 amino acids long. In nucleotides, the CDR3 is TGTGCCAGCAGTTACCGCCCCGGGGGCACCGGGGAGCTGTTTTTT. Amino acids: CASSYRPGGTGELFF.

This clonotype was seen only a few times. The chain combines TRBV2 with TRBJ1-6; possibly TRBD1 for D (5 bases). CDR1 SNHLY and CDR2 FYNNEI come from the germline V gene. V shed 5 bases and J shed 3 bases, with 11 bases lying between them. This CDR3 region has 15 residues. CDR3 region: CASSRGGNYNSPLHF. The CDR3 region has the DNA TGTGCCAGCAGTCGCGGGGGGAACTATAATTCACCCCTCCACTTT.

The CDR3 coding sequence is TGTGCCATCAGTTTTGAACCCCGCTCCTACAATGAGCAGTTCTTC. Residues: CAISFEPRSYNEQFF. This sequence joins TRBV10-3 and TRBJ2-1; D remains ambiguous. Trimming pared 5 bases from V and 0 bases from J, leaving 11 bases between. This CDR3 has 15 amino acids. CDR1 ENHRY and CDR2 SYGVKD come from the germline V gene.

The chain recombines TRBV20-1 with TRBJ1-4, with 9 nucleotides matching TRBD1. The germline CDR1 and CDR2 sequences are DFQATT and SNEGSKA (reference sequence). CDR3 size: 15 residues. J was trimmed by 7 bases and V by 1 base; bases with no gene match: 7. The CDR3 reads CSARGQGTGFEKLFF. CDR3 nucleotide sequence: TGCAGTGCTAGAGGGCAGGGGACAGGGTTTGAAAAACTGTTTTTT.

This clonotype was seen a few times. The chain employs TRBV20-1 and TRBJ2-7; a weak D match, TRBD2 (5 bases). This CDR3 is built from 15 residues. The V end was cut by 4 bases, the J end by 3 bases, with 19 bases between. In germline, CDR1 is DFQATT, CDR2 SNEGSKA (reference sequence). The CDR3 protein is CSAIGGKASLYEQYF. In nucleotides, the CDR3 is TGCAGTGCTATTGGAGGAAAGGCGTCACTCTACGAGCAGTACTTC.

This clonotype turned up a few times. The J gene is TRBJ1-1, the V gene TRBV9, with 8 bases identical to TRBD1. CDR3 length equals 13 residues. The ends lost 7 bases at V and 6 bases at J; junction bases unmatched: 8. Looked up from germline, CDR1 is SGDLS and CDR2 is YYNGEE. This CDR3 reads CASGQGYLPEAFF. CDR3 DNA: TGTGCCAGCGGACAGGGATACCTCCCTGAAGCTTTCTTT.

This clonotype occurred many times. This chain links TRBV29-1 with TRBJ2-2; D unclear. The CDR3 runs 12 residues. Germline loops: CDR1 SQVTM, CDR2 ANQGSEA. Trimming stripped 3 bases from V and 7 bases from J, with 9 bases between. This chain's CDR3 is CSVDPGDGELFF. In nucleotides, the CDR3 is TGCAGCGTTGACCCCGGCGACGGGGAGCTGTTTTTT.

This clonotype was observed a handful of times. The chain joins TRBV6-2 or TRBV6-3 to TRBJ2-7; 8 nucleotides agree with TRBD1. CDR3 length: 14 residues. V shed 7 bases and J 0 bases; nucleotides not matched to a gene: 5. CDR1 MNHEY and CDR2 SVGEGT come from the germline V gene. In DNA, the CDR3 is TGTGCCAGCACCCGGACAGGGAGCTCCTACGAGCAGTACTTC. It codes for CASTRTGSSYEQYF.

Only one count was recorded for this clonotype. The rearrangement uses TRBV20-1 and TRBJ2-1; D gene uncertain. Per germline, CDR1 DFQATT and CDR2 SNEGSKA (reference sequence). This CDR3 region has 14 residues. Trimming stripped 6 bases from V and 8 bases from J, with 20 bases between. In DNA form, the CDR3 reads TGCAGTGCCGACGAAGGGTCTAAGCTCCATGAGCAGTTCTTC. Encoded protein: CSADEGSKLHEQFF.

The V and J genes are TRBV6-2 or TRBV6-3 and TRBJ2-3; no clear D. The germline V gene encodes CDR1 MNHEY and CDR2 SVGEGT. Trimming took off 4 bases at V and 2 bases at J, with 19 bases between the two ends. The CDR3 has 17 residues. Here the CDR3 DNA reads TGTGCCAGCAGTTCGGTTAGGAAGCCTTTGTTCACAGATACGCAGTATTTT. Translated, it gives CASSSVRKPLFTDTQYF.

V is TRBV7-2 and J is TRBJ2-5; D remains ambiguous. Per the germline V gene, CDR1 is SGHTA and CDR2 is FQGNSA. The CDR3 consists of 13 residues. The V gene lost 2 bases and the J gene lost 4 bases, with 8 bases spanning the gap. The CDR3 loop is CASSLWSGETQYF. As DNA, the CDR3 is TGTGCCAGCAGCTTATGGTCTGGAGAGACCCAGTACTTC. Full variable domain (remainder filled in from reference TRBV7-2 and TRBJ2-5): GAGVSQSPSNKVTEKGKDVELRCDPISGHTALYWYRQSLGQGLEFLIYFQGNSAPDKSGLPSDRFSAERTGGSVSTLTIQRTQQEDSAVYLCASSLWSGETQYFGPGTRLLVL.